These 8 T cell receptor beta chains were all obtained from the same sample, sequenced in a study of blood T cells in healthy people across ages. Through a sample-barcoded 5' primer and a J-beta primer mix, a second PCR was run for roughly 6 to 12 cycles. MiXCR was run by TCRdb on the 5' RACE reads, yielding one entry per CDR3 protein. The top ten hold roughly 2.1% of the sample, which has about 1.8 million distinct CDR3 sequences, about 50% seen once. Sequenced: blood. These receptors all come from a woman between 40 and 55 years old in good health.

The chain employs TRBV24-1 and TRBJ2-1; perhaps TRBD1 as D (5 bases). CDR3 length equals 15 residues. The ends were cut back, 4 bases at V and 7 bases at J, with 16 bases in the middle. In germline, CDR1 is KGHDR, CDR2 SFDVKD. The CDR3 loop reads CATSELDSPGNEQFF. DNA for the CDR3: TGTGCCACCAGTGAGCTTGACAGCCCTGGGAATGAGCAGTTCTTC.

This rearrangement joins TRBV4-2 to TRBJ1-5; no clear D. From germline, CDR1 is LGHNA and CDR2 YNFKEQ. The CDR3 is 13 amino acids. The V gene lost 1 base and the J gene lost 7 bases, with 8 bases spanning the gap. CDR3 amino acids: CASSQGEEQPQHF. The CDR3 bases are TGTGCCAGCAGCCAAGGGGAGGAACAGCCCCAGCATTTT.

The J gene is TRBJ2-1, the V gene TRBV11-1, with D possibly TRBD1 on 5 matching bases. V lost 5 bases and J lost 0, with 20 bases in between. CDR3 size: 18 residues. Germline V gene sequence: CDR1 SGHAT, CDR2 FQDESV (reference sequence). CDR3 protein: CASSHSKKGSSSYNEQFF. CDR3 DNA: TGTGCCAGCAGCCACTCCAAAAAGGGGTCGAGCTCCTACAATGAGCAGTTCTTC.

This sequence joins TRBV6-2 or TRBV6-3 and TRBJ2-5, with no clear D. The CDR3 contains 14 residues. The germline CDR1 and CDR2 sequences are MNHEY and SVGEGT. Between the trimmed V and J ends, which lost 2 bases and 0 bases, there was a span of 7 bases. CDR3 coding DNA: TGTGCCAGCAGTTACCCCTTGTACCAAGAGACCCAGTACTTC. Amino acid sequence: CASSYPLYQETQYF.

In its sample, this clonotype was seen many times. The chain recombines TRBV20-1 with TRBJ2-4; TRBD2 aligns across 10 bases. With V trimmed by 0 bases and J by 4 bases, 6 bases remained unmatched. The length of the CDR3 is 16 residues. Germline lookup yields CDR1 DFQATT and CDR2 SNEGSKA (reference sequence). The CDR3 region is CSARDRASGGKNIQYF. CDR3 nucleotides: TGCAGTGCTAGAGATCGGGCTAGCGGGGGTAAAAACATTCAGTACTTC.

J is TRBJ2-7 and V is TRBV6-2 or TRBV6-3; 7 bases match TRBD2. Germline CDR1 is MNHEY and CDR2 is SVGEGT. V was clipped by 8 bases and J by 10 bases; unmatched bases: 8. This CDR3 is built from 11 residues. The CDR3 nucleotides read TGTGCCAGCGGAATGGGGGGGTCCCAGTACTTC. As protein: CASGMGGSQYF.

V gene TRBV27 combines with J gene TRBJ2-1; D may be TRBD2 (6 bases). The germline gives CDR1 MNHEY, CDR2 SMNVEV (reference sequence). Deletions cut 6 bases from V and 0 bases from J, with 12 bases between. CDR3 size: 15 residues. This CDR3 reads CASSPVRGSYNEQFF. In nucleotides, the CDR3 is TGTGCCAGCAGCCCGGTGCGGGGCTCCTACAATGAGCAGTTCTTC.

The chain employs TRBV6-6 and TRBJ1-2; TRBD1 matches at 10 bases. The germline V gene has CDR1 MNHNY and CDR2 SVGAGI (reference sequence). After removal of 6 bases from V and 7 bases from J, the junction contained 5 bases not matched to a gene. The CDR3 covers 13 residues. CDR3 amino acids: CASSLTGGSGYTF. The CDR3, as DNA: TGTGCCAGCAGCCTGACAGGGGGCTCTGGCTACACCTTC.